The 2 T cell receptor beta chains below all came from one sample that was sequenced in a study of beta chain features in type 1 diabetes. The entirety of the isolated RNA underwent reverse transcription, so expressed TCRB transcripts were sequenced. TCRdb's copy holds only in-frame clones and misses some; the assay was immunoSEQ multiplex PCR. The sample lists under 400,000 clones, about 15% occurring once. The source material was central memory CD4+ T cells from blood. The receptor set was obtained from a man aged 25 to 40 in good health.

This clone was seen only a few times. The V and J genes are TRBV18 and TRBJ2-1; the match to TRBD2 covers 11 bases. The V gene end was trimmed by 5 bases and the J gene end by 6 bases; junction bases not matched to a gene: 9. CDR1 KGHSH and CDR2 LQKENI come from the germline V gene. The CDR3 spans 16 residues. CDR3 residues: CASSTILAGAGNEQFF. CDR3 sequence (DNA): TGTGCCAGCTCAACTATACTAGCGGGAGCTGGCAATGAGCAGTTCTTC.

This sequence joins TRBV6-5 and TRBJ2-7; D gene ambiguous. Trimming stripped 3 bases from V and 0 bases from J, with 9 bases between. The length of the CDR3 is 14 residues. Germline V gene lookup returns CDR1 MNHEY and CDR2 SVGAGI. CDR3: CASSYSYSSYEQYV. CDR3 DNA: TGTGCCAGCAGTTATTCCTATAGCTCCTACGAGCAGTACGTC.